These 19 T cell receptor beta chains originate from one sample sequenced in a study of T cells expressing NK-cell markers. Reprocessing the 5' RACE reads, TCRdb reports a single entry for every CDR3 protein and omits DNA. The sample spans roughly 160,000 distinct CDR3 sequences; the ten largest clones claim about 19%. Material for sequencing was blood T cells: a sorted CD56 or NKG2C T cell subset, CD4+ or CD8+ T cells, or bulk PBMC T cells (not recorded which). The origin of the receptors is a man aged 18 to 69 in good health.

The V and J genes are TRBV2 and TRBJ2-6; TCRdb proposes TRBD1, but this gene call is untestable without DNA. CDR3 size: 17 residues. Germline lookup yields CDR1 SNHLY and CDR2 FYNNEI. The chain's CDR3 is CASSADRASSGANVLTF.

This sequence joins TRBV13 and TRBJ1-2; the D call of TRBD1 rests on TCRdb alone, since no DNA is present to check it. The CDR3 loop spans 15 amino acids. CDR1 and CDR2 (germline): PRHDT, FYEKMQ (reference sequence). CDR3 loop: CASSQGGKTNYGYTF. The entire variable domain, with the rest obtained from reference TRBV13 and TRBJ1-2, is as follows: AAGVIQSPRHLIKEKRETATLKCYPIPRHDTVYWYQQGPGQDPQFLISFYEKMQSDKGSIPDRFSAQQFSDYHSELNMSSLELGDSALYFCASSQGGKTNYGYTFGSGTRLTVV.

This CDR3 is CASSYSSLTGELFF. This rearrangement joins TRBV6-5 to TRBJ2-2. The CDR3 runs 14 residues. Germline CDR1 reads MNHEY; CDR2 reads SVGAGI.

The V and J genes are TRBV4-1 and TRBJ2-7. The CDR3 extends over 13 amino acids. Germline V lookup: CDR1 MGHRA, CDR2 YSYEKL. The CDR3 loop reads CASSQDPTERQYF.

This sequence joins TRBV12-3 or TRBV12-4 and TRBJ2-7; TCRdb designates TRBD1, a call that cannot be tested without DNA. The CDR3 extends over 14 amino acids. CDR3 region: CASSSHLYSYEQYF.

The gene calls are TRBV6-4 and TRBJ2-3. This CDR3 has 13 residues. Germline CDR1 and CDR2: MRHNA and SNTAGT. The CDR3 sequence is CASSDSTSDTQYF.

The chain combines TRBV7-9 with TRBJ1-4; TCRdb outputs TRBD1, but without DNA this stays unchecked. The germline gives CDR1 SEHNR, CDR2 FQNEAQ (reference sequence). CDR3 length: 14 residues. This chain's CDR3 is CASSGQGYNEKLFF.

The gene calls are TRBV29-1 and TRBJ2-1. This CDR3 is built from 13 residues. CDR1 is SQVTM, CDR2 ANQGSEA, per germline. The CDR3 sequence is CSVRVSSSHEQFF.

This chain joins TRBV4-1 and TRBJ2-1; as DNA is missing, the TRBD1 call by TCRdb cannot be tested. The CDR3 loop spans 17 amino acids. The V gene's germline CDR1 is MGHRA and CDR2 YSYEKL. CDR3: CASSQESAGQPHNEQFF.

The chain uses TRBV7-9 and TRBJ2-2. Per germline, CDR1 SEHNR and CDR2 FQNEAQ (reference sequence). The CDR3 covers 15 residues. The CDR3 region is CASSFSQANTGELFF.

The chain employs TRBV5-1 and TRBJ2-7; TCRdb's D call, TRBD2, is unchecked because there is no DNA. This CDR3 region has 17 residues. CDR1 is SGHRS, CDR2 YFSETQ, per germline. The CDR3 loop reads CASSPRTSGGNRYEQYF.

CDR3 sequence: CASSRWTGKSYEQYF. This chain links TRBV5-6 with TRBJ2-7; checking the TCRdb D call of TRBD1 is not possible without DNA. The germline gives CDR1 SGHDT, CDR2 YYEEEE. The CDR3 sequence is 15 residues long.

This chain uses TRBV13 with TRBJ1-3; TCRdb designates TRBD1, a call that cannot be tested without DNA. Germline loops: CDR1 PRHDT, CDR2 FYEKMQ (reference sequence). The CDR3 has 14 amino acids. CDR3 sequence: CASSLRTSGNTIYF.

V is TRBV3-1 and J is TRBJ2-2; the D gene TCRdb calls, TRBD2, cannot be checked with no DNA. Germline lookup yields CDR1 LGHDT and CDR2 YNNKEL (reference sequence). The CDR3 has 17 amino acids. CDR3 region: CASSQAAGGPNTGELFF.

This chain links TRBV6-4 with TRBJ2-5. In germline, CDR1 is MRHNA, CDR2 SNTAGT. This CDR3 is built from 12 residues. CDR3 amino acids: CASSWPMETQYF.

This sequence joins TRBV7-9 and TRBJ1-2; checking the TCRdb D call of TRBD1 is not possible without DNA. The V gene's germline CDR1 is SEHNR and CDR2 FQNEAQ (reference sequence). The CDR3 runs to 15 residues. CDR3 amino acids: CASSNQGTANYGYTF.

V gene TRBV4-1 combines with J gene TRBJ2-1; TCRdb's assignment of TRBD1 cannot be checked, as there is no DNA. Germline V gives CDR1 MGHRA, CDR2 YSYEKL. The CDR3 covers 15 residues. The CDR3 spells CASSQVSGGASEQFF.

The chain uses TRBV20-1 and TRBJ2-7; the D call from TCRdb, TRBD2, cannot be confirmed without DNA. The CDR3 length is 15 residues. From germline, CDR1 is DFQATT and CDR2 SNEGSKA (reference sequence). The CDR3 sequence is CSALRLAGADYEQYF.

This chain joins TRBV4-2 and TRBJ1-2. CDR1 and CDR2 from the germline V gene are LGHNA and YNFKEQ. The CDR3 runs to 13 residues. The CDR3 sequence: CASRLDGGYGYTF.